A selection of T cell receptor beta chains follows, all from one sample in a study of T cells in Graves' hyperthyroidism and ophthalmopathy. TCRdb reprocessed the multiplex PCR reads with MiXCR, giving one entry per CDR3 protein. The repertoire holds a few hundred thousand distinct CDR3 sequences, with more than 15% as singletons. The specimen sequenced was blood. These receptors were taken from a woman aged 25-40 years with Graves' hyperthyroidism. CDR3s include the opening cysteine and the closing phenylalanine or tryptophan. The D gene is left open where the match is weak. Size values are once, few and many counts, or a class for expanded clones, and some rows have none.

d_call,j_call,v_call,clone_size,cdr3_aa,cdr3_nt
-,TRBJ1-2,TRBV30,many,CAWRAGSYSYTF,TGTGCCTGGAGGGCAGGCTCCTATAGCTACACCTTC
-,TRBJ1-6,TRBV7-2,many,CASNPGGFHSPLHF,TGTGCCAGCAACCCTGGGGGGTTCCATTCACCCCTCCACTTT
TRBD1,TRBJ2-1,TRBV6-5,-,CASSYKTGGLYNEQFF,TGTGCCAGCAGTTACAAGACAGGGGGCCTATACAATGAGCAGTTCTTC
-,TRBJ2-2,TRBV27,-,CASRKTANTGELFF,TGTGCCAGCAGGAAAACAGCGAACACCGGGGAGCTGTTTTTT
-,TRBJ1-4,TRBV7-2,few,CASSSTQGMGEKLFF,TGTGCCAGCAGCTCTACTCAGGGGATGGGTGAAAAACTGTTTTTT
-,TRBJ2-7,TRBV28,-,CASSRGSAISYEQYF,TGTGCCAGCAGCCGTGGGTCGGCGATCTCCTACGAGCAGTACTTC
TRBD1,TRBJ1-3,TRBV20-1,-,CSAPDRSPRNTIYF,TGCAGTGCCCCGGACAGGAGCCCGCGAAACACCATATATTTT
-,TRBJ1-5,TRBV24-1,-,CATSDSNVGWVPQHF,TGTGCCACCAGTGATTCCAACGTCGGTTGGGTGCCCCAGCATTTT
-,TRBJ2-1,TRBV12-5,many,CASGLWRALGEQFF,TGTGCTAGTGGTCTCTGGAGGGCCCTCGGGGAGCAGTTCTTC
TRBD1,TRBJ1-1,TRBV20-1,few,CSAPRTGANTEAFF,TGCAGTGCTCCTAGGACAGGGGCGAACACTGAAGCTTTCTTT
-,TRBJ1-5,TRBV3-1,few,CASSRAGPSDRTQHF,TGTGCCAGCAGCCGAGCGGGACCGTCCGACCGGACCCAGCATTTT
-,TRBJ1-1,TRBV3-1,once,CASSQVGGQGRWGNTEAFF,TGTGCCAGCAGCCAAGTAGGAGGGCAGGGTCGGTGGGGGAACACTGAAGCTTTCTTT
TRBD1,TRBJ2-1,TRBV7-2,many,CASSVDREWGNEQFF,TGTGCCAGCAGCGTAGACAGGGAATGGGGGAATGAGCAGTTCTTC
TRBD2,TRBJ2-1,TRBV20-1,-,CSARAGTSGASYNEQFF,TGCAGTGCTAGGGCCGGGACTAGCGGGGCCTCCTACAATGAGCAGTTCTTC
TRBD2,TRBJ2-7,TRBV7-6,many,CASSLTSGRTYEQYF,TGTGCCAGCAGCTTGACTAGCGGGAGGACCTACGAGCAGTACTTC